A selection of T cell receptor beta chains follows, all from one sample in a study of blood T cell repertoires in COVID-19. Sequencing was performed with immunoSEQ multiplex PCR; in TCRdb, only in-frame clones are kept and a portion is missing. The data contain under 250,000 clones, around 88% of them singletons. The sample taken for sequencing was peripheral blood. The receptors stem from a man aged 35 to 55 with active or convalescent COVID-19. Both conserved end residues are part of each CDR3. A D gene is named only where the DNA matches it firmly. Size values are once, few and many counts, or a class for expanded clones, and some rows have none.

v_gene	abundance	j_gene	d_gene	CDR3aa	CDR3nt
TRBV5-6	few	TRBJ2-1	.	CASSRGTSSNEQFF	TGTGCCAGCAGCAGAGGGACAAGTAGCAATGAGCAGTTCTTC
TRBV7-2	.	TRBJ2-3	TRBD2	CASSLRGTSGRGRDTQYF	TGTGCCAGCAGCTTACGAGGGACTAGCGGGAGAGGGAGAGATACGCAGTATTTT
TRBV18	.	TRBJ1-2	.	CASSLERSHNYGYTF	TGTGCCAGCTCGCTCGAGAGGTCTCACAACTATGGCTACACCTTC
TRBV2	.	TRBJ1-4	TRBD1	CASKSIGTGFSEKLFF	TGTGCCAGCAAGTCGATCGGGACAGGGTTTTCTGAAAAACTGTTTTTT
TRBV5-4	once	TRBJ2-1	TRBD1	CASSPGQVNEQFF	TGTGCCAGCAGCCCGGGACAGGTAAATGAGCAGTTCTTC
TRBV30	few	TRBJ2-3	.	CAWKEWTDTQYF	TGTGCCTGGAAAGAGTGGACAGATACGCAGTATTTT
TRBV5-1	.	TRBJ2-7	TRBD2	CASSPGGSSYEQYF	TGCGCCAGCAGCCCCGGCGGGAGCTCCTACGAGCAGTACTTC
TRBV19	.	TRBJ1-2	TRBD1	CASSITLADRGGYTF	TGTGCCAGTAGTATAACTCTGGCGGACAGGGGTGGCTACACCTTC
TRBV2	many	TRBJ1-6	.	CASRDYRERGSPLHF	TGTGCCAGCAGAGACTACAGGGAAAGGGGTTCACCCCTCCACTTT
TRBV7-8	once	TRBJ2-2	.	CASSGRTGELFF	TGTGCCAGCAGCGGGCGAACCGGGGAGCTGTTTTTT
TRBV30	.	TRBJ2-3	TRBD2	CAWGRGGDTQYF	TGTGCCTGGGGGAGGGGAGGAGATACGCAGTATTTT
TRBV10-3	.	TRBJ1-3	TRBD1	CASSQGTGNTIYF	TGTGCCAGTTCACAGGGGACTGGAAACACCATATATTTT
TRBV19	.	TRBJ2-7	.	CASSIDLGHQYF	TGTGCCAGTAGTATAGATCTGGGACATCAGTACTTC
TRBV30	.	TRBJ2-1	.	CAWSVLSYNEQFF	TGTGCCTGGAGTGTACTAAGCTACAATGAGCAGTTCTTC
TRBV20-1	.	TRBJ1-1	.	CSASSVEGEGAEAFF	TGCAGTGCTAGTAGTGTAGAGGGCGAGGGGGCTGAAGCTTTCTTT
TRBV6-6	.	TRBJ2-1	TRBD2	CASSYGERGWGDEQFF	TGTGCCAGCAGTTACGGGGAGCGGGGTTGGGGGGATGAGCAGTTCTTC
TRBV28	once	TRBJ2-5	TRBD1	CASSSRTGSVETQYF	TGTGCCAGCAGCTCCCGGACAGGCTCTGTGGAGACCCAGTACTTC
TRBV14	.	TRBJ1-1	.	CASSQNRKGDTEAFF	TGTGCCAGCAGCCAAAACAGGAAAGGGGACACTGAAGCTTTCTTT
TRBV5-1	.	TRBJ2-7	.	CASSLDSRSGRVGYEQYF	TGCGCCAGCAGCTTGGACAGTCGTTCGGGCAGGGTGGGCTACGAGCAGTACTTC
TRBV25-1	.	TRBJ1-4	.	CASSEPGVSEKLFF	TGTGCCAGCAGTGAGCCAGGGGTTTCGGAAAAACTGTTTTTT
TRBV30	.	TRBJ2-1	.	CAWEGLETYNEQFF	TGTGCCTGGGAGGGGTTAGAGACCTACAATGAGCAGTTCTTC
TRBV6-5	.	TRBJ1-4	.	CASSYSGGTNEKLFF	TGTGCCAGCAGTTACTCAGGGGGTACTAATGAAAAACTGTTTTTT
TRBV7-2	.	TRBJ2-7	TRBD2	CASSLGVVGGGRKQYF	TGTGCCAGCAGCTTAGGGGTCGTGGGCGGGGGGAGGAAGCAGTACTTC
TRBV5-1	.	TRBJ1-1	.	CASSSDPGVDTEAFF	TGCGCCAGCAGCTCCGATCCAGGGGTTGACACTGAAGCTTTCTTT